The 7 T cell receptor beta chains given below trace back to one sample, sequenced in a study of cytomegalovirus exposure and HLA in healthy donors. PCR amplification relied on 60 Vbeta primers (plus 13 Jbeta primers). The method was immunoSEQ multiplex PCR; TCRdb's version includes in-frame clones alone and lacks a portion of them. Of around 150,000 clones listed, 64% were seen once; the top ten hold 3%. Sequencing was done on a sample of PBMCs. All receptors come from a woman under 40 in good health and CMV-seropositive.

This chain links TRBV4-1 with TRBJ2-3; 13 bases fit TRBD2. The CDR3 length is 19 residues. The trim removed 0 bases at V and 2 bases at J, leaving 8 bases unmatched. Germline V gene sequence: CDR1 MGHRA, CDR2 YSYEKL. The CDR3 sequence is CASSQDIYTSGRVTDTQYF. The CDR3 DNA reads TGCGCCAGCAGCCAAGATATCTATACTAGCGGGAGGGTCACAGATACGCAGTATTTT.

This clone is a singleton in its sample. The rearrangement uses TRBV7-8 and TRBJ2-5; D ambiguous. V lost 6 bases, J lost 2 bases, and 4 bases lay in between. Germline V lookup: CDR1 SGHVS, CDR2 FQNEAQ. The CDR3 is 11 amino acids. The CDR3 is CASSLQETQYF. The CDR3, as DNA: TGTGCCAGCAGTCTTCAAGAGACCCAGTACTTC.

The chain combines TRBV4-1 with TRBJ2-4; 13 positions match TRBD2. Losses at the gene ends were 0 bases for V and 1 base for J; bases not matched to a gene: 15. Germline-derived CDR1 and CDR2 are MGHRA and YSYEKL. CDR3 size: 22 residues. In nucleotides, the CDR3 is TGCGCCAGCAGCCAAGATCCGTTCAAAACTAGCGGGAGGGCCGAGGCCAAAAACATTCAGTACTTC. Amino acids: CASSQDPFKTSGRAEAKNIQYF.

The rearrangement joins TRBV6-1 to TRBJ1-6, with 12 bases aligning to TRBD1. The CDR3 runs 19 residues. V trimming: 1 base; J trimming: 4 bases; junction bases outside the gene matches: 8. Germline CDR1 MNHNS, CDR2 SASEGT. CDR3 bases: TGTGCCAGCAGTGAAGTTGGGACAGGGGGCCGTTTATATAATTCACCCCTCCACTTT. Its translation: CASSEVGTGGRLYNSPLHF.

V gene TRBV5-1 combines with J gene TRBJ2-7; D gene unclear. V lost 4 bases and J lost 4, with 3 bases in between. The CDR3 extends over 10 amino acids. Per germline, CDR1 SGHRS and CDR2 YFSETQ. CDR3 protein: CASSLYEQYF. In DNA form, the CDR3 reads TGCGCCAGCAGCCTATACGAGCAGTACTTC.

The V gene is TRBV10-2, the J gene TRBJ2-7; D unresolved. The CDR3 has 13 residues. V gave up 4 bases and J gave up 3 bases, with 10 bases separating them. Germline-derived CDR1 and CDR2 are WSHSY and SAAADI. The CDR3 loop is CASSGPQFYEQYF. CDR3 in DNA: TGCGCCAGCAGTGGGCCCCAGTTCTACGAGCAGTACTTC.

V gene TRBV5-1 combines with J gene TRBJ2-5; D unclear. This CDR3 region has 15 residues. V dropped 4 bases and J dropped 2 bases, with 15 bases sitting between them. Germline V gives CDR1 SGHRS, CDR2 YFSETQ. The CDR3 region is CASSPNFPRQETQYF. CDR3 in DNA: TGCGCCAGCAGCCCCAACTTCCCGCGGCAAGAGACCCAGTACTTC.